This TCR beta chain appears in the sequencing data of a study of shared clonotypes between healthy human individuals. Study at large: The study used three CD4 naive, three CD4 memory, two CD8 naive and one CD8 memory plate per donor. Points from the study as a whole: Of the naive CD4 clonotypes, around 4.7% were shared across several donors. When compared with the clonotypes that were shared by all four sorted-subset donors, the non-shared clonotypes turned out to have lower generation probabilities.

Assay used: immunoSEQ multiplex PCR; TCRdb lists only in-frame clones, some missing. This sample carries over a million clones, 78% of them seen once, and the ten largest clones take more than 0.55%. The table lists this clone with a few counts. The antigen remains undetermined. The germline CDR1 and CDR2 sequences are ENHRY and SYGVKD. J lost 1 base, V lost 10 bases, and 6 bases had no gene match. There are 15 residues in the CDR3. The rearrangement uses TRBV10-3 and TRBJ2-1, with TRBD1 matching over 11 bases. The sample consisted of memory CD4+ T cells from PBMCs. Subset meaning: CD45RA-negative fraction. The origin of this receptor is a young man in good health. Some clones in this sample may be carry-over from other donors' samples. Written as DNA, the CDR3 is TGTGCCACCCGAGGGACAGGGGGGTCCTACAATGAGCAGTTCTTC. This codes for CATRGTGGSYNEQFF.